Below are 10 T cell receptor beta chains sequenced from a single sample in a study of blood T cell repertoires in COVID-19. Profiling relied on immunoSEQ multiplex PCR, and the TCRdb table lists in-frame clones only, not all of them. The sample includes about 110,000 clones, 88% of them seen just once. What was sequenced was peripheral blood. These receptors originate from a woman aged 50 to 60 with acute or convalescent COVID-19.

The chain couples TRBV5-1 to TRBJ2-7, with a weak D call TRBD1 (5 bases). The V and J ends lost 2 bases and 7 bases respectively, with 22 bases between them. The CDR3 consists of 16 residues. From germline, CDR1 is SGHRS and CDR2 YFSETQ. CDR3 sequence (DNA): TGCGCCAGCAGCTTCCGCCAGGGTCGGTCGCAAGGAGAGCAGTACTTC. This encodes CASSFRQGRSQGEQYF. The full variable domain, its missing parts supplied by reference TRBV5-1 and TRBJ2-7, is KAGVTQTPRYLIKTRGQQVTLSCSPISGHRSVSWYQQTPGQGLQFLFEYFSETQRNKGNFPGRFSGRQFSNSRSEMNVSTLELGDSALYLCASSFRQGRSQGEQYFGPGTRLTVT.

The rearrangement uses TRBV19 and TRBJ2-3; 10 bases are shared with TRBD1. V was pared by 10 bases and J by 2 bases, with 9 bases of the junction left unmatched. The germline V gene has CDR1 LNHDA and CDR2 SQIVND (reference sequence). This CDR3 has 15 residues. CDR3 nucleotide sequence: TGTGCCACGACAGGGGGCACCACCCTCACAGATACGCAGTATTTT. Amino acid sequence: CATTGGTTLTDTQYF.

This chain connects TRBV30 to TRBJ2-5; 7 bases match TRBD2. The CDR3 loop spans 12 amino acids. The V segment lost 5 bases and the J segment 5 bases; nucleotides outside the gene matches: 5. In germline, CDR1 is GTSNPN, CDR2 SVGIG (reference sequence). The CDR3 loop is CAWGQGGETQYF. CDR3 bases: TGTGCCTGGGGGCAGGGAGGGGAGACCCAGTACTTC.

The genes are TRBV5-1 and TRBJ1-1, with D perhaps matching TRBD1 (5 bases). The CDR3 is made up of 15 amino acids. CDR1 and CDR2 from the germline V gene are SGHRS and YFSETQ. Trimming shortened V by 0 bases and J by 1 base, and 10 bases separated the two germline ends. The CDR3 loop reads CASSLGDDRNTEAFF. DNA for the CDR3: TGCGCCAGCAGCTTGGGAGACGACAGGAACACTGAAGCTTTCTTT.

The rearrangement joins TRBV11-2 to TRBJ2-2; D not resolved. The germline CDR1 and CDR2 sequences are SGHAT and FQNNGV. The CDR3 consists of 15 residues. V gave up 1 base and J gave up 1 base, with 7 bases separating them. CDR3 coding DNA: TGTGCCAGCAGCTTAGTCGTCGGGAACACCGGGGAGCTGTTTTTT. It translates to CASSLVVGNTGELFF.

This rearrangement joins TRBV27 to TRBJ2-7; D perhaps matches TRBD2 (6 bases). Germline V gene lookup returns CDR1 MNHEY and CDR2 SMNVEV (reference sequence). The CDR3 runs 14 residues. Trimming removed 0 bases from V and 3 bases from J, with 9 bases in between. DNA of the CDR3: TGTGCCAGCAGTTTATCGGGGGGTAACTACGAGCAGTACTTC. Its protein product is CASSLSGGNYEQYF.

V usage is TRBV29-1 and J usage is TRBJ1-4; D unclear. Germline CDR1 is SQVTM and CDR2 is ANQGSEA. This CDR3 contains 12 residues. Trimming cost V 4 bases and J 5 bases, with 8 bases left between them. CDR3 nucleotide sequence: TGCAGCGTTGGGTCGGGAAATGAAAAACTGTTTTTT. Translating gives CSVGSGNEKLFF. Complete variable domain (other parts from reference TRBV29-1 and TRBJ1-4): SAVISQKPSRDICQRGTSLTIQCQVDSQVTMMFWYRQQPGQSLTLIATANQGSEATYESGFVIDKFPISRPNLTFSTLTVSNMSPEDSSIYLCSVGSGNEKLFFGSGTQLSVL.

The genes are TRBV5-4 and TRBJ2-5; 12 bases map to TRBD2. The CDR3 spans 17 residues. CDR1 and CDR2 (germline): SGHNT, YYREEE (reference sequence). The junction had 8 bases not matched to a gene; V was cut back by 5 bases and J by 0 bases. The CDR3 DNA follows: TGTGCCAGCAGTCGGTCCGGACTAGCGGGACACCAAGAGACCCAGTACTTC. Translating gives CASSRSGLAGHQETQYF. The whole variable domain, filled in from reference TRBV5-4 and TRBJ2-5, reads ETGVTQSPTHLIKTRGQQVTLRCSSQSGHNTVSWYQQALGQGPQFIFQYYREEENGRGNFPPRFSGLQFPNYSSELNVNALELDDSALYLCASSRSGLAGHQETQYFGPGTRLLVL.

The rearrangement joins TRBV19 to TRBJ2-5, with 9 bases lining up with TRBD1. V lost 4 bases and J lost 5; bases outside the gene matches: 5. The CDR3 loop spans 14 amino acids. Germline CDR1 is LNHDA and CDR2 is SQIVND (reference sequence). The CDR3 loop is CASSTPGTGETQYF. As DNA, the CDR3 is TGTGCCAGTAGTACCCCCGGGACAGGGGAGACCCAGTACTTC. Complete variable domain (other parts from reference TRBV19 and TRBJ2-5): DGGITQSPKYLFRKEGQNVTLSCEQNLNHDAMYWYRQDPGQGLRLIYYSQIVNDFQKGDIAEGYSVSREKKESFPLTVTSAQKNPTAFYLCASSTPGTGETQYFGPGTRLLVL.

The rearrangement uses TRBV5-1 and TRBJ1-4, with TRBD1 as a possible D gene (5 bases). From germline, CDR1 is SGHRS and CDR2 YFSETQ. The V gene lost 1 base and the J gene lost 3 bases, with 10 bases spanning the gap. This CDR3 has 15 amino acids. In DNA, the CDR3 is TGCGCCAGCAGCTTGTTGGGGCAGCCTAATGAAAAACTGTTTTTT. This codes for CASSLLGQPNEKLFF.